The 3 T cell receptor beta chains in this list originate from one sample, sequenced in a study of persistence of HIV-infected CD4 T cells. An overlapping HIV-1 Gag peptide pool stimulated these cells at 0.95 to 1 ug/peptide/mL. Sorted nonresponding memory CD4+ T cells were CD40L-negative, CD69-negative, CD45RO-high. Sequencing used immunoSEQ version 4 in survey mode. Some clones are missing from TCRdb's copy, which holds only in-frame ones; the method was immunoSEQ multiplex PCR. The repertoire holds about 36,000 clones, with more than 75% as singletons. What these receptors recognize is not known. The sample here was cultured CD4+ T cells from PBMCs, taken from a patient who received antiretroviral therapy. These receptors were obtained from an adult with HIV. The donor label of this sample is uncertain.

This chain joins TRBV28 and TRBJ2-7; no reliable D call. V lost 8 bases to trimming and J lost 6 bases, with 14 bases between them. This CDR3 contains 12 residues. CDR1 MDHEN and CDR2 SYDVKM come from the germline V gene. The CDR3 coding sequence is TGTGCCAGCGGGGAAGGCGTCCTCGAGCAGTACTTC. Translated, it gives CASGEGVLEQYF.

Only a few counts were recorded for this clone. The rearrangement uses TRBV9 and TRBJ2-1; tentatively, D is TRBD2 (6 bases). V was cut by 0 bases and J by 7 bases, with 14 bases left in between. Germline lookup yields CDR1 SGDLS and CDR2 YYNGEE. The CDR3 extends over 15 amino acids. The CDR3 is CASSVGVERGNEQFF. As DNA, the CDR3 is TGTGCCAGCAGCGTAGGGGTAGAACGGGGGAATGAGCAGTTCTTC.

This CDR3 reads CASSFTSGRRAGELFF. CDR3 nucleotide sequence: TGTGCCAGCAGCTTCACTAGCGGGAGGAGGGCCGGGGAGCTGTTTTTT. The chain combines TRBV11-1 with TRBJ2-2; 12 bases agree with TRBD2. This CDR3 comprises 16 residues. CDR1 SGHAT and CDR2 FQDESV come from the germline V gene (reference sequence). The V and J ends lost 3 bases and 6 bases, in that order; junction bases with no gene match: 5.